The 10 T cell receptor beta chains reported below all come from one sample, sequenced in a study of cytomegalovirus exposure and HLA in healthy donors. Vbeta (60) and Jbeta (13) primers were used in the PCR. The method was immunoSEQ multiplex PCR; TCRdb's version includes in-frame clones alone and lacks a portion of them. The profile shows around 180,000 clones, around 80% of them singletons. Material: PBMCs. The receptors here all came from a woman in her thirties or forties in good health and CMV-seronegative.

The chain couples TRBV5-1 to TRBJ2-7; D unresolved. Germline lookup yields CDR1 SGHRS and CDR2 YFSETQ. This CDR3 contains 13 residues. The ends were cut back, 0 bases at V and 6 bases at J, with 10 bases in the middle. CDR3 nucleotides: TGCGCCAGCAGCTTGGACCAGGTCGCCGAGCAGTACTTC. It codes for CASSLDQVAEQYF. Filled out from reference TRBV5-1 and TRBJ2-7, the complete variable domain reads KAGVTQTPRYLIKTRGQQVTLSCSPISGHRSVSWYQQTPGQGLQFLFEYFSETQRNKGNFPGRFSGRQFSNSRSEMNVSTLELGDSALYLCASSLDQVAEQYFGPGTRLTVT.

This clone was recorded only once. V gene TRBV19 combines with J gene TRBJ2-3, with a tentative D call TRBD2 (7 bases). Germline CDR1 is LNHDA and CDR2 is SQIVND (reference sequence). With 6 bases removed from V and 3 bases from J, the gap between germline ends came to 16 bases. This CDR3 comprises 15 residues. The DNA of the CDR3 is TGTGCCAGTAGCACCAGGGGAGGGTGGACAGATACGCAGTATTTT. Protein product: CASSTRGGWTDTQYF.

This clone was seen more than once but under ten times. The gene calls are TRBV13 and TRBJ2-2; 7 bases fit TRBD2. The CDR3 extends over 16 amino acids. V gave up 1 base and J gave up 0 bases; unmatched junction bases: 2. The germline V gene encodes CDR1 PRHDT and CDR2 FYEKMQ (reference sequence). CDR3 bases: TGTGCCAGCAGCTTAGAGAGCGGGGCGAACACCGGGGAGCTGTTTTTT. Its translation is CASSLESGANTGELFF.

The rearrangement uses TRBV7-9 and TRBJ1-2; no definite D call. The V and J ends lost 5 bases and 3 bases respectively, with 13 bases between them. The germline gives CDR1 SEHNR, CDR2 FQNEAQ (reference sequence). The CDR3 extends over 14 amino acids. The CDR3 is CASSPTGKDYGYTF. The CDR3, as DNA: TGTGCCAGCAGCCCAACCGGGAAGGACTATGGCTACACCTTC. The full variable domain, its missing parts supplied by reference TRBV7-9 and TRBJ1-2, is DTGVSQNPRHKITKRGQNVTFRCDPISEHNRLYWYRQTLGQGPEFLTYFQNEAQLEKSRLLSDRFSAERPKGSFSTLEIQRTEQGDSAMYLCASSPTGKDYGYTFGSGTRLTVV.

This clone was recorded once. The chain recombines TRBV10-2 with TRBJ1-5, with 11 bases that match TRBD1. There are 17 residues in the CDR3. The germline V gene encodes CDR1 WSHSY and CDR2 SAAADI. V lost 3 bases to trimming and J lost 3 bases; unmatched junction nucleotides: 7. The CDR3 reads CASSDFGTGGPNQPQHF. DNA for the CDR3: TGCGCCAGCAGTGATTTCGGGACAGGGGGGCCCAATCAGCCCCAGCATTTT.

The rearrangement joins TRBV7-2 to TRBJ2-7, with D perhaps TRBD1 (6 bases). Germline CDR1 is SGHTA and CDR2 is FQGNSA. The V and J ends lost 6 bases and 3 bases respectively, with 24 bases between them. This CDR3 region has 17 residues. This chain's CDR3 is CASSPVSGRRGYYEQYF. As DNA, the CDR3 is TGTGCCAGCAGTCCAGTATCGGGACGCAGGGGATACTACGAGCAGTACTTC.

The gene calls are TRBV7-6 and TRBJ1-3; tentative D call: TRBD1 (5 bases). V gave up 1 base and J gave up 0 bases, with 13 bases separating them. Germline lookup yields CDR1 SGHVS and CDR2 FNYEAQ. CDR3 size: 17 residues. The CDR3 DNA reads TGTGCCAGCAGCTTAGGTTCGGGGGGGTCCTCTGGAAACACCATATATTTT. Encoded protein: CASSLGSGGSSGNTIYF.

The V gene is TRBV13, the J gene TRBJ2-7; 7 positions match TRBD1. V shed 5 bases, J shed 4 bases, and the junction held 11 bases outside the gene matches. The length of the CDR3 is 15 residues. Germline CDR1 is PRHDT and CDR2 is FYEKMQ (reference sequence). DNA of the CDR3: TGTGCCAGCAGCCCCCTAGACAGGGAAGGGTACGAGCAGTACTTC. Protein product: CASSPLDREGYEQYF.

The CDR3 nucleotides read TGTGCCAGCAGTGAGGATGTCCAGGGCAATCAGCCCCAGCATTTT. The encoded protein is CASSEDVQGNQPQHF. The rearrangement uses TRBV6-1 and TRBJ1-5; D gene uncertain. The CDR3 is 15 amino acids. Germline V lookup: CDR1 MNHNS, CDR2 SASEGT. V was trimmed by 3 bases and J by 2 bases, leaving 11 bases between them.

V is TRBV27 and J is TRBJ1-5, with 7 bases aligning to TRBD1. Looked up from germline, CDR1 is MNHEY and CDR2 is SMNVEV (reference sequence). This CDR3 contains 16 residues. The trim removed 5 bases at V and 0 bases at J, leaving 7 bases unmatched. CDR3 sequence: CASSPGTEYSNQPQHF. The DNA of the CDR3 is TGTGCCAGCAGTCCCGGGACAGAGTATAGCAATCAGCCCCAGCATTTT.